This T cell receptor beta chain was profiled in a study of neurological immune-mediated disorders. One entry per CDR3 protein results from TCRdb running MiXCR on the 5' RACE reads. The table has about 46,000 distinct CDR3 sequences, about 2% seen once. The CDR3 spans 18 residues. Germline lookup yields CDR1 DFQATT and CDR2 SNEGSKA (reference sequence). With 0 bases removed from V and 0 bases from J, the gap between germline ends came to 19 bases. This clonotype showed up many times. What it binds is not known. Study outcomes and limitations: Patients with HTLV-1-associated myelopathy showed the most TCR clonal expansion. Those with multiple sclerosis showed the least, falling below healthy controls.

The receptor was derived from a woman aged 35 to 49 with multiple sclerosis. Sequenced material: PBMCs. The chain is built from TRBV20-1 and TRBJ2-3; tentatively, D is TRBD2 (7 bases). CDR3: CSARDVLGGRKSTDTQYF. CDR3 sequence (DNA): TGCAGTGCTAGAGATGTGTTGGGGGGGCGGAAGAGCACAGATACGCAGTATTTT.